This TCR beta chain was found in a study of blood T cell repertoires in COVID-19. Per the germline V gene, CDR1 is SGHKS and CDR2 is YYEKEE (reference sequence). The CDR3 is 16 residues long. V lost 4 bases, J lost 1 base, and 10 bases stayed unmatched. The protocol was immunoSEQ multiplex PCR, while the TCRdb copy is restricted to in-frame clones and leaves out a portion. The sample lists approximately 270,000 clones, about 80% seen once, with less than 20% in the top ten. In Seattle, patients joined the study during active infection and were tracked longitudinally. The sample consisted of peripheral blood. This chain connects TRBV5-5 to TRBJ1-1, with 7 bases lining up with TRBD1. The TCR comes from a person aged 70 to 85 with COVID-19, enrolled during active disease. The CDR3 loop reads CASSEPEGATNTEAFF. CDR3 in DNA: TGTGCCAGCAGCGAGCCGGAGGGGGCCACGAACACTGAAGCTTTCTTT.